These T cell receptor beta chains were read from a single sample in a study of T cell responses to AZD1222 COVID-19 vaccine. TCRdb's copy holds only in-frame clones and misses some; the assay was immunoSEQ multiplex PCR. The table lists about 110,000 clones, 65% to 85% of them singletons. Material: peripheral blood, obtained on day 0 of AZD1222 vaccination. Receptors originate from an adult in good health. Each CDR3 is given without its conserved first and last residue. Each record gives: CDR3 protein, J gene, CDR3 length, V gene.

CDR3 protein: ASSPNRARTEAF
J gene: TRBJ1-1
CDR3 length: 12
V gene: TRBV7-2

CDR3 protein: ASSHTGTRVYGYT
J gene: TRBJ1-2
CDR3 length: 13
V gene: TRBV4-3

CDR3 protein: ASSFPGTASTDTQY
J gene: TRBJ2-3
CDR3 length: 14
V gene: TRBV7-9

CDR3 protein: ASIAGGLKETQY
J gene: TRBJ2-5
CDR3 length: 12
V gene: TRBV7-2

CDR3 protein: ASTEDGHYEQY
J gene: TRBJ2-7
CDR3 length: 11
V gene: TRBV2

CDR3 protein: ASSFHIGTTDTQY
J gene: TRBJ2-3
CDR3 length: 13
V gene: TRBV7-2

CDR3 protein: ASSTGWEKLF
J gene: TRBJ1-4
CDR3 length: 10
V gene: TRBV6-5

CDR3 protein: ASRGAGPHEQY
J gene: TRBJ2-7
CDR3 length: 11
V gene: TRBV7-2

CDR3 protein: AWSETSGGNEQF
J gene: TRBJ2-1
CDR3 length: 12
V gene: TRBV30

CDR3 protein: ASSLRQSEQY
J gene: TRBJ2-7
CDR3 length: 10
V gene: TRBV5-5

CDR3 protein: ASSLASSSAHEQY
J gene: TRBJ2-7
CDR3 length: 13
V gene: TRBV7-9

CDR3 protein: ASIHQGARNTIY
J gene: TRBJ1-3
CDR3 length: 12
V gene: TRBV6-5

CDR3 protein: ASSPLTGSTHYGYT
J gene: TRBJ1-2
CDR3 length: 14
V gene: TRBV7-9

CDR3 protein: ASSRTASGGYTGELF
J gene: TRBJ2-2
CDR3 length: 15
V gene: TRBV7-2

CDR3 protein: ASSFRRGRDTEAF
J gene: TRBJ1-1
CDR3 length: 13
V gene: TRBV28

CDR3 protein: ASSQVKGGSPLH
J gene: TRBJ1-6
CDR3 length: 12
V gene: TRBV4-3

CDR3 protein: ASSPLRGPTEAF
J gene: TRBJ1-1
CDR3 length: 12
V gene: TRBV7-6

CDR3 protein: ASHRLNQPQH
J gene: TRBJ1-5
CDR3 length: 10
V gene: TRBV28

CDR3 protein: ASSSRTGAGTGELF
J gene: TRBJ2-2
CDR3 length: 14
V gene: TRBV7-6

CDR3 protein: ASSPRGSGELF
J gene: TRBJ2-2
CDR3 length: 11
V gene: TRBV18

CDR3 protein: ASSSSQGNTIY
J gene: TRBJ1-3
CDR3 length: 11
V gene: TRBV12-3/TRBV12-4

CDR3 protein: ASEGDEQY
J gene: TRBJ2-7
CDR3 length: 8
V gene: TRBV6-5

CDR3 protein: ASRPQGATTSGRVEQY
J gene: TRBJ2-7
CDR3 length: 16
V gene: TRBV7-2

CDR3 protein: ASSMRGTGDHQPQH
J gene: TRBJ1-5
CDR3 length: 14
V gene: TRBV19

CDR3 protein: ASSPQGGLYNEQF
J gene: TRBJ2-1
CDR3 length: 13
V gene: TRBV18

CDR3 protein: ASCETGPDTQY
J gene: TRBJ2-3
CDR3 length: 11
V gene: TRBV18

CDR3 protein: ASSLTGPGSTGELF
J gene: TRBJ2-2
CDR3 length: 14
V gene: TRBV7-3

CDR3 protein: ASSIGRNQPQH
J gene: TRBJ1-5
CDR3 length: 11
V gene: TRBV19

CDR3 protein: ASSQVLHLNTGELF
J gene: TRBJ2-2
CDR3 length: 14
V gene: TRBV14

CDR3 protein: ASSLAGGGYEQY
J gene: TRBJ2-7
CDR3 length: 12
V gene: TRBV5-4

CDR3 protein: ASSSGPGGYGYT
J gene: TRBJ1-2
CDR3 length: 12
V gene: TRBV6-4

CDR3 protein: ASSQDRGSLAAF
J gene: TRBJ1-1
CDR3 length: 12
V gene: TRBV4-3

CDR3 protein: ASSLSSGGYT
J gene: TRBJ1-2
CDR3 length: 10
V gene: TRBV7-8

CDR3 protein: ASSIVGGQNTEAF
J gene: TRBJ1-1
CDR3 length: 13
V gene: TRBV19

CDR3 protein: SVILAGGFNEQF
J gene: TRBJ2-1
CDR3 length: 12
V gene: TRBV29-1

CDR3 protein: ATSDFEQPQH
J gene: TRBJ1-5
CDR3 length: 10
V gene: TRBV24-1

CDR3 protein: ASSELGRLAYEQY
J gene: TRBJ2-7
CDR3 length: 13
V gene: TRBV6-1

CDR3 protein: ATSGGTSGSLYEQY
J gene: TRBJ2-7
CDR3 length: 14
V gene: TRBV24-1

CDR3 protein: AIRQNRGHDYGYT
J gene: TRBJ1-2
CDR3 length: 13
V gene: TRBV10-3

CDR3 protein: ASGLMSQPQH
J gene: TRBJ1-5
CDR3 length: 10
V gene: TRBV19

CDR3 protein: ASSYRPGGNTEAF
J gene: TRBJ1-1
CDR3 length: 13
V gene: TRBV6-2/TRBV6-3

CDR3 protein: SVGKGGYEQY
J gene: TRBJ2-7
CDR3 length: 10
V gene: TRBV29-1

CDR3 protein: ASSMGTAPSYGYT
J gene: TRBJ1-2
CDR3 length: 13
V gene: TRBV7-2

CDR3 protein: ASSPGTSQETQY
J gene: TRBJ2-5
CDR3 length: 12
V gene: TRBV5-1

CDR3 protein: ASSPSLYNSPLH
J gene: TRBJ1-6
CDR3 length: 12
V gene: TRBV6-5

CDR3 protein: ASRRDRGAGETQY
J gene: TRBJ2-5
CDR3 length: 13
V gene: TRBV7-7

CDR3 protein: ASSYIRGEQY
J gene: TRBJ2-7
CDR3 length: 10
V gene: TRBV6-2/TRBV6-3

CDR3 protein: ASEGGQGISYGYT
J gene: TRBJ1-2
CDR3 length: 13
V gene: TRBV6-5

CDR3 protein: ASISGRPNTGELF
J gene: TRBJ2-2
CDR3 length: 13
V gene: TRBV6-5

CDR3 protein: ASSGEGRREAF
J gene: TRBJ1-1
CDR3 length: 11
V gene: TRBV5-1

CDR3 protein: ASSLSDSRNSPLH
J gene: TRBJ1-6
CDR3 length: 13
V gene: TRBV28

CDR3 protein: ASSLHRTYEQY
J gene: TRBJ2-7
CDR3 length: 11
V gene: TRBV27

CDR3 protein: ASRGIRSNQPQH
J gene: TRBJ1-5
CDR3 length: 12
V gene: TRBV6-5

CDR3 protein: ASSLFFGGLSDYEQY
J gene: TRBJ2-7
CDR3 length: 15
V gene: TRBV5-6

CDR3 protein: ASSLVSGRGARTYNEQF
J gene: TRBJ2-1
CDR3 length: 17
V gene: TRBV7-2

CDR3 protein: ASSLAGQSYNEQF
J gene: TRBJ2-1
CDR3 length: 13
V gene: TRBV7-2

CDR3 protein: ASSVEVGSYNEQF
J gene: TRBJ2-1
CDR3 length: 13
V gene: TRBV2

CDR3 protein: ASRVAGSGNTIY
J gene: TRBJ1-3
CDR3 length: 12
V gene: TRBV6-6

CDR3 protein: ASRMTVYTEAF
J gene: TRBJ1-1
CDR3 length: 11
V gene: TRBV14

CDR3 protein: ATSDLLGSWARRTDTQY
J gene: TRBJ2-3
CDR3 length: 17
V gene: TRBV24-1